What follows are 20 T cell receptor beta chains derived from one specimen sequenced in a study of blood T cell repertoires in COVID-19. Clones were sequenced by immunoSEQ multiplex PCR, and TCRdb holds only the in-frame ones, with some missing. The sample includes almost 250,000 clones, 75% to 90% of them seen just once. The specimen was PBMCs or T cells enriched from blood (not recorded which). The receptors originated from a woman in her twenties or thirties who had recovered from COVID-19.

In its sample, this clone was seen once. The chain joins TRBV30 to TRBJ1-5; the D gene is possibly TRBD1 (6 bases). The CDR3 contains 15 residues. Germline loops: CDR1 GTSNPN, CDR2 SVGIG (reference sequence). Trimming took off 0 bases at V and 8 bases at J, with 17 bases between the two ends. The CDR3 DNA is TGTGCCTGGAGTGTACCAGGACCAAACAGGGAGCCCCAGCATTTT. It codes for CAWSVPGPNREPQHF.

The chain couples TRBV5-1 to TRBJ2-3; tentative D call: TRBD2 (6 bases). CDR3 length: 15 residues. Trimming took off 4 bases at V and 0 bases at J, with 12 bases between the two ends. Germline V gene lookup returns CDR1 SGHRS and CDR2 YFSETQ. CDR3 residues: CASSGGLESTDTQYF. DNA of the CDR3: TGCGCCAGCAGCGGGGGGTTAGAAAGCACAGATACGCAGTATTTT.

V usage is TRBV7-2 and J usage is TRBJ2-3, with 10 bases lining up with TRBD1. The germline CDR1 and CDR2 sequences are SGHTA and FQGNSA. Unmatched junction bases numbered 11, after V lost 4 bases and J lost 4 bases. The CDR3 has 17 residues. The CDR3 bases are TGTGCCAGCAGCTACAAGGGACAGGGGCAGAGGGCAGATACGCAGTATTTT. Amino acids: CASSYKGQGQRADTQYF.

DNA for the CDR3: TGCGCCAGCAGCTTGGGAGGACAGGCGGCTAACTATGGCTACACCTTC. It codes for CASSLGGQAANYGYTF. This rearrangement joins TRBV5-1 to TRBJ1-2; 7 bases are a match to TRBD1. The CDR3 length is 16 residues. Looked up from germline, CDR1 is SGHRS and CDR2 is YFSETQ. V lost 0 bases to trimming and J lost 0 bases; unmatched junction nucleotides: 5.

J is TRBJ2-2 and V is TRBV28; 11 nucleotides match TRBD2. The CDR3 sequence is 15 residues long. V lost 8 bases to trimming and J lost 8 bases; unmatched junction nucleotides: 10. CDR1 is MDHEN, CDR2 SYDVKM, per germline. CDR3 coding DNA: TGTGCCAGCTCGGGGCTAGCGGGAGGAGGTGGGGAGCTGTTTTTT. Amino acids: CASSGLAGGGGELFF.

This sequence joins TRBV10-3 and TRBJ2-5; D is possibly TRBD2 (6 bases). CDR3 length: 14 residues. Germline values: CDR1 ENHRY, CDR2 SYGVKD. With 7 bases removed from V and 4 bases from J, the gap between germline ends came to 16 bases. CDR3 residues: CAITRDSQAETQYF. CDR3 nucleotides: TGTGCCATCACTCGGGACTCACAAGCAGAGACCCAGTACTTC.

This chain's CDR3 is CASSLGTAANTGELFF. For the CDR3, the DNA is TGTGCCAGCAGCTTAGGGACAGCCGCGAACACCGGGGAGCTGTTTTTT. The rearrangement joins TRBV7-9 to TRBJ2-2, with TRBD1 as a possible D gene (6 bases). The CDR3 extends over 16 amino acids. Trimming removed 1 base at V and 0 bases at J, with 9 bases between. CDR1 and CDR2 from the germline V gene are SEHNR and FQNEAQ (reference sequence).

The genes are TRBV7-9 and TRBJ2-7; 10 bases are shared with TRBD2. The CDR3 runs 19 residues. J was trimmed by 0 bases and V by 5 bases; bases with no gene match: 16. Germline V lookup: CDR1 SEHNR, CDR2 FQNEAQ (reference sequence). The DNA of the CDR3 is TGTGCCAGCAGCCGAACTACTAGCGGGGTCCGGGGAAGCTCCTACGAGCAGTACTTC. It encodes CASSRTTSGVRGSSYEQYF.

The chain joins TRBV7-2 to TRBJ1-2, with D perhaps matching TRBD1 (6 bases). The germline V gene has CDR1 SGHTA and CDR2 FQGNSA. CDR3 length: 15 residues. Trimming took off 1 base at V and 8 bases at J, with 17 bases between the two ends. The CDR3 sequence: CASSLGRGARRGYTF. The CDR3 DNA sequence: TGTGCCAGCAGCTTAGGTCGGGGGGCGAGACGGGGCTACACCTTC.

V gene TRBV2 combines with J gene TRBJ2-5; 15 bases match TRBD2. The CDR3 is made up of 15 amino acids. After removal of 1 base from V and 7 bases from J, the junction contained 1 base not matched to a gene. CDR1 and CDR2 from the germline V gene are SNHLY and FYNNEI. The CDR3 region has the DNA TGTGCCAGCAGTGAAGAGGGACTAGCGGGAGGGACCCAGTACTTC. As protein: CASSEEGLAGGTQYF.

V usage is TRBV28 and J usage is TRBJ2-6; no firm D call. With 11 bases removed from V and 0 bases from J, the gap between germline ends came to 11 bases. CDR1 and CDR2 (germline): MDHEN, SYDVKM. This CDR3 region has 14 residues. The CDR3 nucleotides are TGTGCCTCCACCGCCTACTCTGGGGCCAACGTCCTGACTTTC. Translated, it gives CASTAYSGANVLTF.

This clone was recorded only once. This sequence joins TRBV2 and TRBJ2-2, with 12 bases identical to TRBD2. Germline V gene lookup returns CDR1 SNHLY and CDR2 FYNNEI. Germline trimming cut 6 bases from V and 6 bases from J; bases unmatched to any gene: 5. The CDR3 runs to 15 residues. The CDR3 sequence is CASSRLAGESGELFF. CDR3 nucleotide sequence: TGTGCCAGCAGCCGACTAGCGGGAGAGTCCGGGGAGCTGTTTTTT.

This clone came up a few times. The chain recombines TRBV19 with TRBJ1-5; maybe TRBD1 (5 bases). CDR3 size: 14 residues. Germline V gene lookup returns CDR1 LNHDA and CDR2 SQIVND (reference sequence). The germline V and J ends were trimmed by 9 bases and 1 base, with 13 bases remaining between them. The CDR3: CASNGGRSNQPQHF. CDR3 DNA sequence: TGTGCCAGCAACGGGGGACGAAGCAATCAGCCCCAGCATTTT.

The CDR3 nucleotides are TGTGCCACCAGCAGAGATAGCCCAGCGGGAGAGGAGACCCAGTACTTC. This encodes CATSRDSPAGEETQYF. The rearrangement links TRBV15 to TRBJ2-5; 8 bases are shared with TRBD2. CDR3 length equals 16 residues. The trim removed 0 bases at V and 5 bases at J, leaving 8 bases unmatched. Germline V gene lookup returns CDR1 LNHNV and CDR2 YYDKDF (reference sequence). The variable domain in full, with the rest retrieved from reference TRBV15 and TRBJ2-5, is DAMVIQNPRYQVTQFGKPVTLSCSQTLNHNVMYWYQQKSSQAPKLLFHYYDKDFNNEADTPDNFQSRRPNTSFCFLDIRSPGLGDTAMYLCATSRDSPAGEETQYFGPGTRLLVL.

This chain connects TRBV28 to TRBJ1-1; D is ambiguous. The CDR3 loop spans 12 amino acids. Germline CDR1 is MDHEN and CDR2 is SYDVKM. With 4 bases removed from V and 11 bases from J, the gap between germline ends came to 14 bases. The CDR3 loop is CASSYRLSRAFF. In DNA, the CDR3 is TGTGCCAGCAGTTACCGCCTTTCACGGGCTTTCTTT.

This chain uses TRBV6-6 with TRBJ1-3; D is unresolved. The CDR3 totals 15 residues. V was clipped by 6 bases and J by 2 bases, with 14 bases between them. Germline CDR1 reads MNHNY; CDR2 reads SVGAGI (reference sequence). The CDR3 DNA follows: TGTGCCAGCAGACAAATCGACGGAGCTGGAAACACCATATATTTT. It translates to CASRQIDGAGNTIYF.

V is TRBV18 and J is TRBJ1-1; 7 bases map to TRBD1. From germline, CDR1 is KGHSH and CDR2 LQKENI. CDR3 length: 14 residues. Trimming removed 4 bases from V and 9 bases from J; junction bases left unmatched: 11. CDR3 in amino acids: CASSRGRDRAQAFF. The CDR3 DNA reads TGTGCCAGCTCACGCGGGAGGGACAGAGCTCAAGCTTTCTTT.

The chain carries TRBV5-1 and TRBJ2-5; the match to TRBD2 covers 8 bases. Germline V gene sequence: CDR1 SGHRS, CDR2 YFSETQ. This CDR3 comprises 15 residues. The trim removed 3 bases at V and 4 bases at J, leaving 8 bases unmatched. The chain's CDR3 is CASSSGRLAGETQYF. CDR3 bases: TGCGCCAGCAGCTCGGGGCGGCTAGCGGGAGAGACCCAGTACTTC.

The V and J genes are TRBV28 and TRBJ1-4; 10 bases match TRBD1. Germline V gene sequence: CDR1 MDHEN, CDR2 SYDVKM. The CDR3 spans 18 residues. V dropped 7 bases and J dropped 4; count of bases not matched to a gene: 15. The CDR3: CASNEDRGPLLGNEKLFF. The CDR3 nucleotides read TGTGCCAGCAATGAAGACAGGGGGCCTCTGTTAGGTAATGAAAAACTGTTTTTT.

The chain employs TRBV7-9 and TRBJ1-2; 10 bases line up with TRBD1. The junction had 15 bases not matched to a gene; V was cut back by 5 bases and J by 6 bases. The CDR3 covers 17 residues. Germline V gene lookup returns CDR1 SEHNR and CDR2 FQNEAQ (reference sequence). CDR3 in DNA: TGTGCCAGCAGCGCCCCACCTATGGACAGGGGGAAGGATGGCTACACCTTC. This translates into CASSAPPMDRGKDGYTF.